The clone carrying this T cell receptor beta chain was detected only a few times. The antigen is not known. Semi-nested PCR with Nested Universal Primer A followed constant-region reverse priming of full-length variable regions. TCRdb re-called the 5' RACE reads with MiXCR, one entry per CDR3 protein. The table shows roughly 11,000 distinct CDR3 sequences, with roughly half occurring only once. Study outcomes and limitations: In terms of TCR gene usage, tumor memory CD4+ T cells clustered together with blood and lymph node memory CD4+ cells, as well as with lymph node naive CD4+ cells.

Purified naive CD4+ T cells were depleted of CD25+ Tregs. Germline V lookup: CDR1 MNHEY, CDR2 SVGEGT. Trimming took 6 bases from V and 4 from J; bases not matched to a gene: 10. This CDR3 region has 16 residues. The TCR sequence derives from a female donor with breast cancer. The rearrangement joins TRBV6-2 or TRBV6-3 to TRBJ2-3; 10 bases fit TRBD2. The source material was tumor-infiltrating naive CD4+ T cells sorted from the breast tumor. Described subset: naive CD4+ T cells, CD4+CD45RA+CD25-. The CDR3 DNA sequence: TGTGCCAGCAGCCAACATAGCGGGAGGCCGTCAGATACGCAGTATTTT. Its protein is CASSQHSGRPSDTQYF.